This T cell receptor (beta chain) was recovered during a study of radiation and T cells in renal cell carcinoma. General study results and limits: Top tumor clonotypes rose in blood 2 weeks post-radiation, then contracted.

Sequencing used immunoSEQ multiplex PCR; TCRdb keeps in-frame clones, though not all of them. The table lists some 150,000 clones, approximately 86% of them singletons. This clone showed up just once. What it recognizes is unknown. Specified time point: blood 4 weeks post-SBRT, at nephrectomy. Documented treatment: 15 Gy SBRT to primary tumor, nephrectomy 4 weeks later. Nephrectomy followed 15 Gy stereotactic body radiation by 4 weeks. Serial blood draws occurred at baseline and 2 and 4 weeks post-SBRT. The sample consisted of blood, taken from a patient whose treatment included radiotherapy and nephrectomy. The clonotype was recovered from a woman aged 45-59 years with renal cell carcinoma.

The CDR3 region is CASSLQGVGLNTEAFF. In nucleotides, the CDR3 is TGTGCCAGCAGTTTACAGGGGGTAGGGTTGAACACTGAAGCTTTCTTT. The gene calls are TRBV6-5 and TRBJ1-1, with 8 bases identical to TRBD1. Germline values: CDR1 MNHEY, CDR2 SVGAGI. The CDR3 consists of 16 residues. Unmatched junction bases numbered 7, after V lost 4 bases and J lost 0 bases.